A selection of T cell receptor beta chains follows, all from one sample in a study of cytomegalovirus exposure and HLA in healthy donors. Measured with immunoSEQ multiplex PCR; TCRdb has only the in-frame clones, and not every one. Of roughly 120,000 clones listed, around 76% were seen once; the top ten hold 15% to 20%. The sequenced sample was PBMCs. These receptors were collected from a man between 50 and 59 years old in good health and CMV-seropositive. Each CDR3 is given without its conserved first and last residue. Part of the rows lack a size; the others show once, few, many or a class for expanded clones.

clone size | J gene | V gene | CDR3 protein
NA | TRBJ1-3 | TRBV7-6 | ASSLTSGGSASGNTIY
NA | TRBJ2-4 | TRBV28 | ASSLIMGEGLAGGLAKNIQY
NA | TRBJ2-2 | TRBV10-1 | ASSDRGNAGELF
NA | TRBJ2-1 | TRBV14 | ASSRGRGSYNEQF
once | TRBJ1-4 | TRBV6-6 | ASSLEKPYEKLF
NA | TRBJ1-1 | TRBV9 | ASSVYGGTEAF
NA | TRBJ1-5 | TRBV7-9 | ASSLGGQGIQPQH
once | TRBJ1-5 | TRBV9 | ASSAGSNQPQH
few | TRBJ1-1 | TRBV7-2 | ASSGRALNTEAF
NA | TRBJ1-3 | TRBV6-5 | ASRTERNTIY
NA | TRBJ1-4 | TRBV6-5 | ASNQIFNEKLF
few | TRBJ1-4 | TRBV21-1 | GPSGGANEKLF
NA | TRBJ1-5 | TRBV15 | ATSRERAGYRYQPQH
NA | TRBJ1-4 | TRBV4-1 | ASSQGTNYEKLF
NA | NA | TRBV19 | ASSAGLPYEQY
NA | TRBJ2-5 | TRBV21-1 | ASSQPGLAGVETQY
NA | TRBJ1-3 | TRBV2 | ATRAFSGNTIY
few | TRBJ1-2 | TRBV7-9 | ASTALTGTPTSNYGYT
few | TRBJ1-3 | TRBV5-6 | ASRDRLGAGNTIY
NA | TRBJ1-3 | TRBV11-2 | ASSFMAARSGNTIY
NA | TRBJ2-3 | TRBV19 | ASSTNLGHRTTDTQY
NA | TRBJ1-2 | TRBV7-9 | ASSPPGQGFGGYT